Listed below are T cell receptor beta chains from one sample, sequenced in a study of Graves' ophthalmopathy and Graves' hyperthyroidism. TCRdb re-called the multiplex PCR reads with MiXCR, one entry per CDR3 protein. The sample gives about 390,000 distinct CDR3 sequences, approximately 18% of which show up once; 2.4% is in the top ten. What was sequenced was peripheral blood. The receptors originated from an adult woman with stable Graves' hyperthyroidism. CDR3s include the opening cysteine and the closing phenylalanine or tryptophan. The D gene is left open where the match is weak. Clone size is given for some rows only: seen once, a few or many times, or a class if the clone is expanded.

>TRBV28|TRBD1|TRBJ2-7|many
TGTGCCAGCAGTACCACGACCGGGACAGGGATCAACGAGCAGTACTTC
CASSTTTGTGINEQYF
>TRBV30|NA|TRBJ1-3|many
TGTGCCTGGAGTGTACCATCGGGACGCCCCTCTGGAAACACCATATATTTT
CAWSVPSGRPSGNTIYF
>TRBV20-1|TRBD2|TRBJ2-7|many
TGCAGTGCTAGAGTGGTTTCCCGGACTAGCGGGAGGTCCTACGAGCAGTACTTC
CSARVVSRTSGRSYEQYF
>TRBV27|NA|TRBJ2-7|many
TGTGCCAGCAGCCCCGACGGTGGTGTCTACTACTTC
CASSPDGGVYYF
>TRBV20-1|NA|TRBJ2-7|few
TGCAGTGCTAGAGGTCCGGACAAAGCCTACGAGCAGTACTTC
CSARGPDKAYEQYF
>TRBV30|NA|TRBJ2-7|many
TGTGCCTGGAGTCCTTACTCCCCGTACGAGCAGTACTTC
CAWSPYSPYEQYF
>TRBV7-9|NA|TRBJ2-1|NA
TGTGCCAGCAGCCCTTTTAATGAGCAGTTCTTC
CASSPFNEQFF
>TRBV30|NA|TRBJ1-5|many
TGTGCCTGGGGGGTGGACAATCAGCCCCAGCATTTT
CAWGVDNQPQHF
>TRBV18|NA|TRBJ2-7|many
TGTGCCAGCTCACCATTTGACCGCTACGAGCAGTACTTC
CASSPFDRYEQYF
>TRBV19|NA|TRBJ1-1|many
TGTGCCAGCAGGGTCCAGGCAGTCACTGAAGCTTTCTTT
CASRVQAVTEAFF
>TRBV5-8|TRBD2|TRBJ2-5|many
TGTGCCAGCAGCTTGGGACTAGCGGGAGAGCGAGAGACCCAGTACTTC
CASSLGLAGERETQYF
>TRBV19|NA|TRBJ2-7|many
TGTGCCAGTATTAAGGTCTGCCTCCCCAGAACCTACGAGCAGTACTTC
CASIKVCLPRTYEQYF
>TRBV28|NA|TRBJ1-1|many
TGTGCCAGCACCGATCCCAACCGAGCTTTCTTT
CASTDPNRAFF
>TRBV20-1|NA|TRBJ2-7|many
TGCAGTGCCCCCCAGGGAGTCCACGAGCAGTACTTC
CSAPQGVHEQYF
>TRBV12-5|TRBD2|TRBJ2-3|many
TGTGCTAGTGGAGCTTCTAGCGGGAGGACCCTAGGCACAGATACGCAGTATTTT
CASGASSGRTLGTDTQYF
>TRBV5-1|NA|TRBJ2-6|many
TGCGCCAGCAGCTTGTCCGATACGGGGATCTCTGGGGCCAACGTCCTGACTTTC
CASSLSDTGISGANVLTF
>TRBV11-2|NA|TRBJ1-2|many
TGTGCCACCCCCCCCCAACCGCGTAACTATGGCTACACCTTC
CATPPQPRNYGYTF
>TRBV15|NA|TRBJ1-2|many
TGTGCCACCAGCTCCGGGGTCGACTATGGCTACACCTTC
CATSSGVDYGYTF
>TRBV11-1|TRBD2|TRBJ2-7|NA
TGTGCCAGCAGCTTAGCCGGGACTAGCGGGTCACACGAGCAGTACTTC
CASSLAGTSGSHEQYF
>TRBV6-1|NA|TRBJ2-2|many
TGTGCCAGCAGTCGTTCAGGAAACACCGGGGAGCTGTTTTTT
CASSRSGNTGELFF
>TRBV28|NA|TRBJ2-5|many
TGTGCCAGCAGTTTGGGGTCTAGAGAGACCCAGTACTTC
CASSLGSRETQYF
>TRBV7-9|NA|TRBJ1-6|many
TGTGCCAGCAGCTCTACCTGGGAATCACCCCTCCACTTT
CASSSTWESPLHF
>TRBV20-1|NA|TRBJ1-5|NA
TGCAGTGCTAATATCCCGGGCCGGACGGGTTTGAAGGATCAGCCCCAGCATTTT
CSANIPGRTGLKDQPQHF
>TRBV6-5|TRBD2|TRBJ2-5|many
TGTGCCACCTATGGGACTAGCGGGAGCTCGTACCAAGAGACCCAGTACTTC
CATYGTSGSSYQETQYF
>TRBV6-5|NA|TRBJ1-2|many
TGTGCCAGCAGTTACTCGATTCAGGGGAGTTATGGCTACACCTTC
CASSYSIQGSYGYTF
>TRBV2|NA|TRBJ2-2|NA
TGTGCCAGCAGTGAGGCGTCGAACACCGGGGAGCTGTTTTTT
CASSEASNTGELFF
>TRBV6-5|NA|TRBJ2-1|NA
TGTGCCAGCAGTTACTCCAATGAGCAGTTCTTC
CASSYSNEQFF
>TRBV2|TRBD1|TRBJ2-7|many
TGTGCCAGCAGAGCCCAAATAGGGGGCATCGAGCAGTACTTC
CASRAQIGGIEQYF
>TRBV7-2|NA|TRBJ2-5|many
TGTGCCAGCAGCTTAGTGTCGGAGATCCAGACCCAGTACTTC
CASSLVSEIQTQYF
>TRBV19|NA|TRBJ1-1|many
TGTGCCAGTAGTATAGGTCAGAATCCCTCGGCTTTCTTT
CASSIGQNPSAFF
>TRBV7-2|NA|TRBJ1-6|few
TGTGCCAGCAGCTTAGACCCCGGGACTTTCTCACCCCTCCACTTT
CASSLDPGTFSPLHF